Below, 13 T cell receptor beta chains from the same sample are listed, as sequenced in a study of a mutant IDH1 vaccine in newly diagnosed glioma. TCRdb's table, derived via immunoSEQ multiplex PCR, lists solely in-frame clones and lacks some. The data show around 50,000 clones, 75% to 90% seen once. Which antigens these TCRs recognize remains unknown. Noted time point: week 5, during vaccination. Topical imiquimod accompanied each vaccine dose, which consisted of 300 ug of mutant IDH1 20-mer peptide. Sequenced here: PBMCs, sampled from a glioma patient whose treatment included an IDH1 peptide vaccine. The receptors were sampled from a woman aged 35 to 49 with glioma.

The chain couples TRBV6-1 to TRBJ2-2; the D gene is possibly TRBD1 (5 bases). V was trimmed by 2 bases and J by 6 bases, leaving 7 bases between them. The CDR3 has 13 amino acids. Germline V gene data show CDR1 as MNHNS and CDR2 as SASEGT. Here the CDR3 reads CASSELGPGELFF. CDR3 sequence (DNA): TGTGCCAGCAGTGAATTGGGGCCCGGGGAGCTGTTTTTT.

V and J are TRBV5-4 and TRBJ2-1, with TRBD2 as a possible D gene (5 bases). Per the germline V gene, CDR1 is SGHNT and CDR2 is YYREEE (reference sequence). Trimming left V 1 base short and J 4 bases short, with 12 bases between. CDR3 length equals 15 residues. The DNA of the CDR3 is TGTGCCAGCAGCTTGCATTTAGGGAGTTACAATGAGCAGTTCTTC. This translates into CASSLHLGSYNEQFF.

V is TRBV21-1 and J is TRBJ1-2; the table's D call, TRBD1, has no DNA check behind it. TRBV21-1 is deemed a pseudogene. This CDR3 spans 15 amino acids. The CDR3 nucleotides are TGTGCCAGCAGCGAACTTTGGGCGATTCGGTATGGCTACACCTTC. The encoded protein is CASSELWAIRYGYTF.

V usage is TRBV6-6 and J usage is TRBJ2-5, with TRBD1 matching 7 bases. V was clipped by 7 bases and J by 4 bases; unmatched bases: 6. This CDR3 is built from 13 residues. Germline CDR1 and CDR2: MNHNY and SVGAGI (reference sequence). The CDR3 spells CASTTTGRETQYF. CDR3 nucleotides: TGTGCCAGCACCACGACAGGGAGAGAGACCCAGTACTTC.

The chain couples TRBV7-9 to TRBJ2-2, with D unresolved. The CDR3 consists of 15 residues. Germline values: CDR1 SEHNR, CDR2 FQNEAQ (reference sequence). Trimming took 2 bases from V and 2 from J, leaving 9 bases between them. The CDR3, as DNA: TGTGCCAGCAGCTTAAGTGACACCAACACCGGGGAGCTGTTTTTT. It encodes CASSLSDTNTGELFF.

The V call is TRBV11-2, the J call TRBJ1-5; D unclear. Germline lookup yields CDR1 SGHAT and CDR2 FQNNGV. The CDR3 length is 13 residues. The V end lost 5 bases, the J end lost 4 bases, and 9 bases lay between the germline ends. As DNA, the CDR3 is TGTGCCAGCAGCGTAACCATAAATCAGCCCCAGCATTTT. Translation gives CASSVTINQPQHF.

J is TRBJ2-7 and V is TRBV27; D gene ambiguous. V was clipped by 0 bases and J by 2 bases, with 8 bases between them. The CDR3 extends over 14 amino acids. Per the germline V gene, CDR1 is MNHEY and CDR2 is SMNVEV (reference sequence). The CDR3 DNA reads TGTGCCAGCAGTTTATCTCCCCGTACCTACGAGCAGTACTTC. Translating it yields CASSLSPRTYEQYF.

The genes are TRBV7-9 and TRBJ2-2; no reliable D call. V was pared by 0 bases and J by 0 bases, with 5 bases between. The CDR3 contains 15 residues. The germline V gene encodes CDR1 SEHNR and CDR2 FQNEAQ (reference sequence). The CDR3 region is CASSLADPNTGELFF. The CDR3 DNA is TGTGCCAGCAGCTTAGCGGACCCGAACACCGGGGAGCTGTTTTTT.

The V and J genes are TRBV5-4 and TRBJ2-1, with D possibly matching TRBD2 (6 bases). This CDR3 has 16 amino acids. V lost 2 bases and J lost 5, with 17 bases in between. Germline loops: CDR1 SGHNT, CDR2 YYREEE (reference sequence). CDR3 DNA sequence: TGTGCCAGCAGCTTTCGCACTTTGGGGGAGGACAATGAGCAGTTCTTC. It translates to CASSFRTLGEDNEQFF.

The J gene is TRBJ2-2, the V gene TRBV6-1; D unresolved. Per germline, CDR1 MNHNS and CDR2 SASEGT. V was shortened by 11 bases and J by 4 bases, with 11 bases between the two germline ends. The CDR3 contains 12 residues. CDR3 DNA: TGTGCCGGACGTCAGTTCACCGGGGAGCTGTTTTTT. Translating it yields CAGRQFTGELFF.

The gene calls are TRBV5-1 and TRBJ2-3; D is unresolved. The ends were cut back, 4 bases at V and 0 bases at J, with 6 bases in the middle. The CDR3 is 13 amino acids. Germline-derived CDR1 and CDR2 are SGHRS and YFSETQ. For the CDR3, the DNA is TGCGCCAGCAGCGTGCAGAGCACAGATACGCAGTATTTT. It is translated as CASSVQSTDTQYF.

This chain joins TRBV4-1 and TRBJ2-6; no clear D. The CDR3 has 13 amino acids. V gave up 7 bases and J gave up 0 bases, with 4 bases separating them. Germline values: CDR1 MGHRA, CDR2 YSYEKL. The CDR3 nucleotides read TGCGCCAGCACCTCCTCTGGGGCCAACGTCCTGACTTTC. Its translation: CASTSSGANVLTF.

V gene TRBV4-1 combines with J gene TRBJ1-6; 10 nucleotides align to TRBD1. This CDR3 region has 16 residues. Germline CDR1 MGHRA, CDR2 YSYEKL. V trimming: 4 bases; J trimming: 9 bases; junction bases outside the gene matches: 9. CDR3 coding DNA: TGCGCCAGCAGCCTCCTAGGACAGGGGGATGGTTCACCCCTCCACTTT. It yields the protein CASSLLGQGDGSPLHF.